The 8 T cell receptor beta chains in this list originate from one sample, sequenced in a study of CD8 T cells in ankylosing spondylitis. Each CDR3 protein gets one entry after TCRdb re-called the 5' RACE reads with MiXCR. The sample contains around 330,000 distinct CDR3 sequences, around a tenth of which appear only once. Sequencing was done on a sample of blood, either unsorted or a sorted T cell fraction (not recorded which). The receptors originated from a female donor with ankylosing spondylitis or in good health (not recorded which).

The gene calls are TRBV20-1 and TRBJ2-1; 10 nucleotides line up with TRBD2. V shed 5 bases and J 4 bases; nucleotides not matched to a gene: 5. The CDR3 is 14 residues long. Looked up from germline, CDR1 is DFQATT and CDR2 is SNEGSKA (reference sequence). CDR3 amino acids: CSAQTSGPYNEQFF. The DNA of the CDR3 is TGCAGTGCTCAGACTAGCGGGCCTTACAATGAGCAGTTCTTC.

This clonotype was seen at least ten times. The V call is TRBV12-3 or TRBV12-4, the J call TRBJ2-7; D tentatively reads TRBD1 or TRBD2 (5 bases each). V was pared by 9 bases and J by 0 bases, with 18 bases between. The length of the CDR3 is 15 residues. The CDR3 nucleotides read TGTGCCAGTACCACCGGGACCCAAAGCTCCTACGAGCAGTACTTC. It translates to CASTTGTQSSYEQYF.

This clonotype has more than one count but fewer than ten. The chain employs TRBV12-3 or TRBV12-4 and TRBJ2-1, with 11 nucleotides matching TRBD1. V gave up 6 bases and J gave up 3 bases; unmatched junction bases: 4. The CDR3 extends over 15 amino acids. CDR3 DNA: TGTGCCAGCAGAAGGACAGGGGGCGTCTACAATGAGCAGTTCTTC. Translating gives CASRRTGGVYNEQFF.

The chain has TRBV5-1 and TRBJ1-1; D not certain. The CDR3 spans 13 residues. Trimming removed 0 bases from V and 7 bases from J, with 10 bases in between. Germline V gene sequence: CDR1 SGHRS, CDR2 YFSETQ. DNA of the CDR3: TGCGCCAGCAGCTTGGGTGTACAGAATGAAGCTTTCTTT. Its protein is CASSLGVQNEAFF.

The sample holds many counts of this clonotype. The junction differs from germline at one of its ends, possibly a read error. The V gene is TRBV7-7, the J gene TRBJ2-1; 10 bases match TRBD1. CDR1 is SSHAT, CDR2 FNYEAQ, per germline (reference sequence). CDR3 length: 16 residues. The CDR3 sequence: CASSRGGTGAYNEQFF. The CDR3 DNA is TGTGCTAGCAGCCGAGGGGGGACAGGGGCCTACAATGAGCAGTTCTTC.

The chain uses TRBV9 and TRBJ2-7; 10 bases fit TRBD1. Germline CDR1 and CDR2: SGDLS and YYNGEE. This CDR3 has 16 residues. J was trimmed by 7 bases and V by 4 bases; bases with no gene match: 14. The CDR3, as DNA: TGTGCCAGCAGCACTCTAGGACAGGGGGGAAATGAGGAGCAGTACTTC. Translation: CASSTLGQGGNEEQYF.

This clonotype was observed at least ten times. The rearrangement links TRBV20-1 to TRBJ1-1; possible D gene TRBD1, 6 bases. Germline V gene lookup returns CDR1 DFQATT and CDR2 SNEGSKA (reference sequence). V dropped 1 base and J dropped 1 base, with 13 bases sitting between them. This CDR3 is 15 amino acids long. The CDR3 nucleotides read TGCAGTGCTAGAGGCCCACAGGGCTCGAACACTGAAGCTTTCTTT. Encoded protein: CSARGPQGSNTEAFF.

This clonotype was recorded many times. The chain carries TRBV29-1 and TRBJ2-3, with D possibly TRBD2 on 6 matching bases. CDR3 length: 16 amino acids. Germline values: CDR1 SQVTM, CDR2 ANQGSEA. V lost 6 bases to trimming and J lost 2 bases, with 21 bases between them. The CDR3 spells CSVQPFALAATDTQYF. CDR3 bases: TGCAGCGTCCAACCGTTTGCCTTAGCGGCCACAGATACGCAGTATTTT.